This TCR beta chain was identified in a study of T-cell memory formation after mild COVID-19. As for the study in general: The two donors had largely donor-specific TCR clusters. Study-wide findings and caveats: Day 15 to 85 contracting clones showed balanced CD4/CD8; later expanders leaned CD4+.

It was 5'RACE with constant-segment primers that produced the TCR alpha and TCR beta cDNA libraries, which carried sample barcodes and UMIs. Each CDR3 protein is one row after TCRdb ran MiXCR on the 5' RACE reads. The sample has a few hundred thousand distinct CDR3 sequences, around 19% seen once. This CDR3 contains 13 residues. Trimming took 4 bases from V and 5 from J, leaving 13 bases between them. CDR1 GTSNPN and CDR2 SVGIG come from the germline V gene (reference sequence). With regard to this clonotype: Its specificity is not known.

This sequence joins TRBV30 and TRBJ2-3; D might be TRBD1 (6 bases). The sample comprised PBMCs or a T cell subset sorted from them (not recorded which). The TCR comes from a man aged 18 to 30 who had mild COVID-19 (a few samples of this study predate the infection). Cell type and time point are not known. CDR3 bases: TGTGCCTGGACTGCCAAGGGGGAAGATACGCAGTATTTT. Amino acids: CAWTAKGEDTQYF.